Following are 8 T cell receptor beta chains from one sample sequenced in a study of T cell changes during pregnancy in multiple sclerosis. Using immunoSEQ multiplex PCR, the repertoire was profiled, and TCRdb retains in-frame clones only, with some absent. The top ten hold about 5.1% of the sample, which has 35,000 to 55,000 clones, roughly 90% seen once. Specimen: peripheral blood, collected in the second trimester of pregnancy. The receptors were gathered from a female donor in good health, enrolled as a control in a pregnancy study.

This rearrangement joins TRBV11-2 to TRBJ1-6; TRBD1 matches 9 bases. CDR1 is SGHAT and CDR2 is FQNNGV in the germline V gene. The CDR3 is made up of 19 amino acids. After removal of 4 bases from V and 2 bases from J, the junction contained 12 bases not matched to a gene. The DNA for the CDR3 is TGTGCCAGCAGCTCCGGGACAGGGTGGAATGTGCCCTATAATTCACCCCTCCACTTT. It is translated as CASSSGTGWNVPYNSPLHF.

This rearrangement joins TRBV11-3 to TRBJ2-5; 8 bases are shared with TRBD2. The CDR3 runs 16 residues. The germline gives CDR1 SGHNT, CDR2 YENEEA. With V trimmed by 5 bases and J by 1 base, 9 bases remained unmatched. This CDR3 is CASSLKLAGSQETQYF. The CDR3 DNA reads as TGTGCCAGCAGCCTCAAGTTAGCGGGGTCCCAAGAGACCCAGTACTTC.

The chain is built from TRBV29-1 and TRBJ2-6; D is perhaps TRBD2 (6 bases). V lost 8 bases, J lost 5 bases, and 19 bases lay in between. This CDR3 spans 15 amino acids. Germline V gene sequence: CDR1 SQVTM, CDR2 ANQGSEA. CDR3 nucleotides: TGCAGCCTCGGCGGAGGGCAAGAATGGGCCAACGTCCTGACTTTC. Translated, it gives CSLGGGQEWANVLTF.

This chain links TRBV14 with TRBJ2-2; 10 nucleotides align to TRBD1. The J segment lost 5 bases and the V segment lost 1 base, leaving 4 bases of the junction unmatched. Germline loops: CDR1 SGHDN, CDR2 FVKESK. This CDR3 is built from 16 residues. Here the CDR3 reads CASSQGGQGRTGELFF. The CDR3 DNA is TGTGCCAGCAGCCAAGGGGGACAGGGGAGGACCGGGGAGCTGTTTTTT.

The chain has TRBV19 and TRBJ2-3; 9 nucleotides align to TRBD2. J was trimmed by 2 bases and V by 8 bases; bases with no gene match: 11. This CDR3 has 16 residues. Germline loops: CDR1 LNHDA, CDR2 SQIVND (reference sequence). The CDR3 DNA sequence: TGTGCCAGTCGTCCATCCGGGACTAGCAACACAGATACGCAGTATTTT. Amino acid sequence: CASRPSGTSNTDTQYF.

The chain joins TRBV27 to TRBJ2-7, with 8 bases lining up with TRBD2. This CDR3 has 15 amino acids. The trim removed 2 bases at V and 4 bases at J, leaving 7 bases unmatched. Germline V CDR1 and CDR2: MNHEY, SMNVEV (reference sequence). This CDR3 reads CASSLRSLAVYEQYF. CDR3 nucleotides: TGTGCCAGCAGTTTAAGGTCACTAGCGGTATACGAGCAGTACTTC.

The CDR3 loop reads CASGLRDITDTQYF. DNA for the CDR3: TGTGCTAGTGGTTTAAGGGACATAACAGATACGCAGTATTTT. This sequence joins TRBV12-5 and TRBJ2-3; maybe TRBD1 (6 bases). Germline V lookup: CDR1 LGHNT, CDR2 FRNRAP. This CDR3 spans 14 amino acids. V was pared by 3 bases and J by 3 bases, with 10 bases between.

The chain has TRBV12-5 and TRBJ2-1, with no clear D. There are 14 residues in the CDR3. Trimming left V 0 bases short and J 9 bases short, with 12 bases between. The germline V gene encodes CDR1 LGHNT and CDR2 FRNRAP. Here the CDR3 DNA reads TGTGCTAGTGGTTTGGTACCTAGGCCGATTGAGCAGTTCTTC. As protein: CASGLVPRPIEQFF.